This T cell receptor beta chain was sequenced in a study of shared clonotypes between healthy human individuals. Trimming removed 6 bases from V and 2 bases from J, with 11 bases in between. Germline CDR1 SNHLY, CDR2 FYNNEI. CDR3 length: 13 residues. Running of the assay took place at deep level. Profiling relied on immunoSEQ multiplex PCR, and the TCRdb table lists in-frame clones only, not all of them. The repertoire holds some 2,000,000 clones, with 90% to 96% as singletons. This sequence joins TRBV2 and TRBJ2-7, with no clear D. This sequence originates from a man between 18 and 29 years old in good health. Sequencing input: naive CD4+ T cells sorted from blood. Documented subset: CD45RA+ positively selected. The CDR3 is CASRSGAPYEQYF. The CDR3 coding sequence is TGTGCCAGCAGATCAGGTGCCCCCTACGAGCAGTACTTC.